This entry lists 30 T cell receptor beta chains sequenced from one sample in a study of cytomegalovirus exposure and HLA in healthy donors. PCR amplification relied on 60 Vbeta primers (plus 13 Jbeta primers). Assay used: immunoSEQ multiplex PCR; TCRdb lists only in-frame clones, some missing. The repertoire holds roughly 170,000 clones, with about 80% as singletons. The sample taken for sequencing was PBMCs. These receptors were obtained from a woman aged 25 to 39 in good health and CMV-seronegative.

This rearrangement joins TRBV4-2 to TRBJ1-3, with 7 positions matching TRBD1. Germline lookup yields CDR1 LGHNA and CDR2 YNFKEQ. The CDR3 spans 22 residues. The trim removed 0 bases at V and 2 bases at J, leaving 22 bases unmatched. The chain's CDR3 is CASSQDNLTPRGPGQTGNTIYF. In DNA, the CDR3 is TGTGCCAGCAGCCAAGATAACCTCACGCCTAGAGGACCGGGACAGACTGGAAACACCATATATTTT.

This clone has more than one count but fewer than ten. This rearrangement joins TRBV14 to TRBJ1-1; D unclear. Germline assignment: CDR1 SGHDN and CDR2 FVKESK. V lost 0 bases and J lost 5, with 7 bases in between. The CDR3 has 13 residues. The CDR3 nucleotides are TGTGCCAGCAGCCAAGATTACTCTACTGAAGCTTTCTTT. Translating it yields CASSQDYSTEAFF.

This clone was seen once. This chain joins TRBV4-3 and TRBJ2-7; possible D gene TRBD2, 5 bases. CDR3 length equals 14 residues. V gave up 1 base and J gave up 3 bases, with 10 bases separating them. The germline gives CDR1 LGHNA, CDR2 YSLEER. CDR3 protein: CASSQGREGYEQYF. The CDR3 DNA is TGCGCCAGCAGCCAAGGCCGGGAAGGCTACGAGCAGTACTTC.

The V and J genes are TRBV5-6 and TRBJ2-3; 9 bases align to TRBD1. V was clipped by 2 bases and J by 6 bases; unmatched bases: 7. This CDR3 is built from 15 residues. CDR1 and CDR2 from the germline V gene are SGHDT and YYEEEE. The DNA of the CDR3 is TGTGCCAGCAGCTTACAGGGGGCCGGGGGCGATACGCAGTATTTT. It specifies CASSLQGAGGDTQYF.

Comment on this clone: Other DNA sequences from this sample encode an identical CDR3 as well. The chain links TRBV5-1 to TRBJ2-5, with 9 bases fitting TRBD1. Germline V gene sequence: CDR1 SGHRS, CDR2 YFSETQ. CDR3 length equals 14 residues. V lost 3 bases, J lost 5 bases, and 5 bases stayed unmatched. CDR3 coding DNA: TGCGCCAGCAGCTCAGGGACAGGGCGGGAGACCCAGTACTTC. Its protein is CASSSGTGRETQYF. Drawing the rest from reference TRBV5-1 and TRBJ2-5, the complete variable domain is KAGVTQTPRYLIKTRGQQVTLSCSPISGHRSVSWYQQTPGQGLQFLFEYFSETQRNKGNFPGRFSGRQFSNSRSEMNVSTLELGDSALYLCASSSGTGRETQYFGPGTRLLVL.

The CDR3 sequence is CASSFRVGRENTEAFF. The CDR3 DNA reads TGTGCCAGCAGTTTTAGGGTTGGCAGGGAGAACACTGAAGCTTTCTTT. The rearrangement uses TRBV7-8 and TRBJ1-1; D possibly corresponds to TRBD1 (5 bases). This CDR3 comprises 16 residues. V lost 6 bases and J 1 base, leaving 18 bases between the germline ends. Looked up from germline, CDR1 is SGHVS and CDR2 is FQNEAQ.

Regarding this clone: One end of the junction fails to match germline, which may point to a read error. CDR3 protein: CASSQGQAFSGANGLTF. The CDR3 DNA reads TGCGCCAGCAGCCAAGGTCAGGCCTTCTCTGGGGCCAACGGCCTGACTTTC. The chain is built from TRBV4-3 and TRBJ2-6; possibly TRBD1 for D (5 bases). CDR1 and CDR2 (germline): LGHNA, YSLEER. The CDR3 has 17 residues.

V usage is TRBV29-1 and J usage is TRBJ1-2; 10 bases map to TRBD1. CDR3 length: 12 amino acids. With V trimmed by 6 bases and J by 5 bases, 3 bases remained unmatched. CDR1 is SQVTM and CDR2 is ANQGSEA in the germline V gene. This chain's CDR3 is CSVRTGGYGYTF. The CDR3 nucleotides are TGCAGCGTGCGGACAGGGGGTTATGGCTACACCTTC. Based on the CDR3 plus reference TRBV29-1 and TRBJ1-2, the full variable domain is SAVISQKPSRDICQRGTSLTIQCQVDSQVTMMFWYRQQPGQSLTLIATANQGSEATYESGFVIDKFPISRPNLTFSTLTVSNMSPEDSSIYLCSVRTGGYGYTFGSGTRLTVV.

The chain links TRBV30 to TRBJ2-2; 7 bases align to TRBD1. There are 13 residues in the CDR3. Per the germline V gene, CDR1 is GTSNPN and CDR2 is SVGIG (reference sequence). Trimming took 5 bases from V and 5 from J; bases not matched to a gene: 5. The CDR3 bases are TGTGCCTGGTCCCAGGGGGAAACCGGGGAGCTGTTTTTT. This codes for CAWSQGETGELFF. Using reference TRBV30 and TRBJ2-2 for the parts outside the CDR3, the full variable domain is SQTIHQWPATLVQPVGSPLSLECTVEGTSNPNLYWYRQAAGRGLQLLFYSVGIGQISSEVPQNLSASRPQDRQFILSSKKLLLSDSGFYLCAWSQGETGELFFGEGSRLTVL.

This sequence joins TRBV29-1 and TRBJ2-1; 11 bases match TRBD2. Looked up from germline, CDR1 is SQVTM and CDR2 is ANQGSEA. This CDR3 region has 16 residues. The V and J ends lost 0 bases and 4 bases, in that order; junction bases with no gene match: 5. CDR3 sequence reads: CSVEDTSGGSYNEQFF. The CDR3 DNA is TGCAGCGTTGAAGATACTAGCGGGGGCTCATACAATGAGCAGTTCTTC.

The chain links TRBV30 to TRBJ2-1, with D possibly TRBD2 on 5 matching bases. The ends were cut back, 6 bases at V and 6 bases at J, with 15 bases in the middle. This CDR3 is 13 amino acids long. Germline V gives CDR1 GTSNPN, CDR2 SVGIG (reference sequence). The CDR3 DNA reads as TGTGCCTGTTCTTTGGGAGCCACCAATGAGCAGTTCTTC. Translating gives CACSLGATNEQFF.

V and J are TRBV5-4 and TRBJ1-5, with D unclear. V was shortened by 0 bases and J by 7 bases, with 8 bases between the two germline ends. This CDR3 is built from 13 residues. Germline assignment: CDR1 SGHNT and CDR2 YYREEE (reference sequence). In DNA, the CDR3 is TGTGCCAGCAGCTTGGCCGGGAACCAGCCCCAGCATTTT. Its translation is CASSLAGNQPQHF.

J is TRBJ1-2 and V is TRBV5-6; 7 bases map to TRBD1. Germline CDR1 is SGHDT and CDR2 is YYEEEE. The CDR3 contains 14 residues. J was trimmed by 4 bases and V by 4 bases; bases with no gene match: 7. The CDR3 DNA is TGTGCCAGCAGCGGCGGACAGGACCTCTATGGCTACACCTTC. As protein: CASSGGQDLYGYTF.

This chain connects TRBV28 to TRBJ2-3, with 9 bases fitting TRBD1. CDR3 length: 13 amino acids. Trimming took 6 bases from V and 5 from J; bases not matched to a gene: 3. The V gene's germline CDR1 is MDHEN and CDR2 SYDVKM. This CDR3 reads CASRGQGEDTQYF. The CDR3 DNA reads TGTGCCAGCAGGGGACAGGGAGAAGATACGCAGTATTTT.

The CDR3: CASSAGTGGNYGYTF. CDR3 sequence (DNA): TGTGCCAGCAGTGCCGGGACAGGGGGAAACTATGGCTACACCTTC. The chain uses TRBV6-5 and TRBJ1-2; 11 bases match TRBD1. Germline trimming cut 5 bases from V and 2 bases from J; bases unmatched to any gene: 4. CDR1 is MNHEY, CDR2 SVGAGI, per germline. The CDR3 spans 15 residues.

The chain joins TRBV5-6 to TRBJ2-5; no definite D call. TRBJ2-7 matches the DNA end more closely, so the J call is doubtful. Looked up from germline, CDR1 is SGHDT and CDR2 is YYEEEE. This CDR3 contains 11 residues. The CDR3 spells CASSSSYEQYF. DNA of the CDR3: TGTGCCAGCAGCTCCTCCTACGAGCAGTACTTC.

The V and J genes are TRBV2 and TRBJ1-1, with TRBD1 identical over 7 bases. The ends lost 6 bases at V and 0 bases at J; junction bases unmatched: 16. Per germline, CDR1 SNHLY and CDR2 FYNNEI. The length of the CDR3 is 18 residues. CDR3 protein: CASSVDPGGLVMNTEAFF. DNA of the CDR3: TGTGCCAGCAGCGTTGACCCAGGGGGGTTGGTCATGAACACTGAAGCTTTCTTT.

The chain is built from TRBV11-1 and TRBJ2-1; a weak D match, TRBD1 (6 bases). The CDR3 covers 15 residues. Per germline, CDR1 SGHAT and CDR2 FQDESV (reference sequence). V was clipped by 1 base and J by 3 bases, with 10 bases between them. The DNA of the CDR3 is TGTGCCAGCAGCTTAGGACAGGCCCACTACAATGAGCAGTTCTTC. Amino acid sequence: CASSLGQAHYNEQFF.

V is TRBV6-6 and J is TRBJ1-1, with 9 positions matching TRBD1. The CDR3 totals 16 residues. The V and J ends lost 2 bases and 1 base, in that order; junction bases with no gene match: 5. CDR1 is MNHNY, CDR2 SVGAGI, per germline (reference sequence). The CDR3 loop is CASSYPRTGANTEAFF. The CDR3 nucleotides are TGTGCCAGCAGTTACCCTCGGACAGGGGCGAACACTGAAGCTTTCTTT.

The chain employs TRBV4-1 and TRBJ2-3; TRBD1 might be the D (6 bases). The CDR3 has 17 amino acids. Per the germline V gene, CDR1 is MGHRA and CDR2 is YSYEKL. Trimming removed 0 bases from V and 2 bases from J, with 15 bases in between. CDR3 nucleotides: TGCGCCAGCAGCCAAGATTTCGGGGACAAGTTCACAGATACGCAGTATTTT. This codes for CASSQDFGDKFTDTQYF.

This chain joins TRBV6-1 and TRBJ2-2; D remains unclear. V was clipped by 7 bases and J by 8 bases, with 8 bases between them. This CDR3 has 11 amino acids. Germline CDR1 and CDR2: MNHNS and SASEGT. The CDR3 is CASNNRGELFF. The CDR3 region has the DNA TGTGCCAGCAATAATAGAGGGGAGCTGTTTTTT.

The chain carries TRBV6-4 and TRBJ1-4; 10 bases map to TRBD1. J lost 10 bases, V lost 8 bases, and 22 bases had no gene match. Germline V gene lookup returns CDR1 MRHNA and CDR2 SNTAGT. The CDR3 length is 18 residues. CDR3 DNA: TGTGCCAGCTCTCGCCCCGGGACAGGGGAATTTACGGAGATAAAACTGTTTTTT. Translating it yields CASSRPGTGEFTEIKLFF.

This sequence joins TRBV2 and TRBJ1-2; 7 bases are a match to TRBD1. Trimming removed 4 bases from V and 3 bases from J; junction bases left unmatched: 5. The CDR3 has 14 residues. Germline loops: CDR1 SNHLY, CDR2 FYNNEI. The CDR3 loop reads CASSVKTGDYGYTF. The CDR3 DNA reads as TGTGCCAGCAGTGTAAAAACAGGGGACTATGGCTACACCTTC. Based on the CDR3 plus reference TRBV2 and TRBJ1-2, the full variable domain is EPEVTQTPSHQVTQMGQEVILRCVPISNHLYFYWYRQILGQKVEFLVSFYNNEISEKSEIFDDQFSVERPDGSNFTLKIRSTKLEDSAMYFCASSVKTGDYGYTFGSGTRLTVV.

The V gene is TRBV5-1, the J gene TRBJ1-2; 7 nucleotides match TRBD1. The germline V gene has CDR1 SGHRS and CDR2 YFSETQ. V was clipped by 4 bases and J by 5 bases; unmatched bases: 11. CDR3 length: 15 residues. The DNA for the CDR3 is TGCGCCAGCAGCGAAGGGGGCGAATCTGCTTATGGCTACACCTTC. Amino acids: CASSEGGESAYGYTF.

DNA of the CDR3: TGTGCCAGTGTGGACAGAGGAAAGAACTATGGCTACACCTTC. This encodes CASVDRGKNYGYTF. This chain uses TRBV19 with TRBJ1-2; TRBD1 is a possible D gene (6 bases). Germline CDR1 and CDR2: LNHDA and SQIVND (reference sequence). This CDR3 has 14 residues. The V end was cut by 8 bases, the J end by 2 bases, with 15 bases between.

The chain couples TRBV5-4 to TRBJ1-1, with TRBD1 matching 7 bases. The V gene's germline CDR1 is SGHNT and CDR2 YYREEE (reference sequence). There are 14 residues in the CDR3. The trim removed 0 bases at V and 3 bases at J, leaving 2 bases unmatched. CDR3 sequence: CASSLGDSYTEAFF. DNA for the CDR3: TGTGCCAGCAGCTTGGGGGACAGTTACACTGAAGCTTTCTTT.

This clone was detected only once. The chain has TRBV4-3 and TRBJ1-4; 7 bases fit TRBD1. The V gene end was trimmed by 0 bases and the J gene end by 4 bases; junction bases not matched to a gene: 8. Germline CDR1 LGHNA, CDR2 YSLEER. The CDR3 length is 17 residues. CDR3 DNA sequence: TGCGCCAGCAGCCAAGATCCTCCCGGGACAGTTAATGAAAAACTGTTTTTT. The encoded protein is CASSQDPPGTVNEKLFF.

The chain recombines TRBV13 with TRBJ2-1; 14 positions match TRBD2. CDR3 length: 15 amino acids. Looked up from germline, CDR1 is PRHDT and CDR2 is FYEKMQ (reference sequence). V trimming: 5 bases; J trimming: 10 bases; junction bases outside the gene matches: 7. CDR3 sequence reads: CASSVTSGRGREQFF. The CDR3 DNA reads TGTGCCAGCAGCGTGACTAGCGGGAGGGGCCGGGAGCAGTTCTTC.

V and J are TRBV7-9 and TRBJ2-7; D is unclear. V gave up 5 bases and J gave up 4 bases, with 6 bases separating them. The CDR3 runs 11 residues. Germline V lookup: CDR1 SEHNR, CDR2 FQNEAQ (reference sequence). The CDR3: CASSPSYEQYF. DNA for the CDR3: TGTGCCAGCAGCCCGTCGTACGAGCAGTACTTC.

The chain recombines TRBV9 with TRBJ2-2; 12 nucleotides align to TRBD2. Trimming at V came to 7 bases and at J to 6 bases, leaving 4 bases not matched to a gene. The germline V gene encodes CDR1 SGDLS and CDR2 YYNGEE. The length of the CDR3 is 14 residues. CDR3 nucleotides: TGTGCCAGCTCTAGCGGGGGGGCCTCCGGGGAGCTGTTTTTT. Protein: CASSSGGASGELFF.